The 17 T cell receptor beta chains listed next were all sequenced from one sample in a study of blood T cells in healthy people across ages. Combining a sample-barcoded 5' primer with a J-beta primer mix, a second PCR ran for about 7 to 12 cycles. One entry per CDR3 protein, called by TCRdb with MiXCR from the 5' RACE reads. The table has some 1.5 million distinct CDR3 sequences, 28% seen once. The sequencing input was blood. All receptors come from a woman between 25 and 40 years old in good health.

This clonotype occurred a few times. The CDR3 DNA reads as TGTGCCAGCAGCCCCCAGGGCAGTTCTAGCACAGATACGCAGTATTTT. Translating it yields CASSPQGSSSTDTQYF. The chain combines TRBV7-2 with TRBJ2-3; weak D call: TRBD1 (5 bases). This CDR3 has 16 residues. V gave up 5 bases and J gave up 0 bases, with 15 bases separating them. The germline gives CDR1 SGHTA, CDR2 FQGNSA.

This clonotype was observed a handful of times. CDR3: CASPPHGGRETDTQYF. DNA of the CDR3: TGTGCCAGCCCTCCCCATGGTGGGAGGGAGACAGATACGCAGTATTTT. The chain uses TRBV28 and TRBJ2-3, with 7 nucleotides matching TRBD2. V shed 8 bases, J shed 3 bases, and the junction held 14 bases outside the gene matches. Germline CDR1 MDHEN, CDR2 SYDVKM. The CDR3 has 16 amino acids.

The genes are TRBV25-1 and TRBJ2-7; unclear D gene. The CDR3 totals 13 residues. The V gene's germline CDR1 is MGHDK and CDR2 SYGVNS. Deletions cut 3 bases from V and 6 bases from J, with 12 bases between. The chain's CDR3 is CASSDPLAPEQYF. The CDR3 DNA is TGTGCCAGCAGTGACCCTTTGGCGCCCGAGCAGTACTTC.

The chain couples TRBV12-5 to TRBJ1-5; TRBD1 agrees at 11 bases. This CDR3 is 17 amino acids long. With 6 bases clipped from V and 0 bases from J, the junction kept 7 bases outside the gene matches. CDR1 and CDR2 (germline): LGHNT, FRNRAP. Written as DNA, the CDR3 is TGTGCTAGTGGCCTCGGACAGGGGGCGGGTAGCAATCAGCCCCAGCATTTT. The encoded protein is CASGLGQGAGSNQPQHF. The full variable domain, with the rest looked up from reference TRBV12-5 and TRBJ1-5, is DARVTQTPRHKVTEMGQEVTMRCQPILGHNTVFWYRQTMMQGLELLAYFRNRAPLDDSGMPKDRFSAEMPDATLATLKIQPSEPRDSAVYFCASGLGQGAGSNQPQHFGDGTRLSIL.

This clonotype has a handful of counts. The V gene is TRBV12-3 or TRBV12-4, the J gene TRBJ2-3, with 10 bases that match TRBD2. V trimming: 6 bases; J trimming: 6 bases; junction bases outside the gene matches: 12. CDR3 length: 16 residues. Written as DNA, the CDR3 is TGTGCCAGCAGAAAGACTAGCGGGCGACGGGGGGATACGCAGTATTTT. It yields the protein CASRKTSGRRGDTQYF.

The CDR3 DNA sequence: TGTGCCAGCAGCTTAGGTGTGGGTAGTGGAGATGAGCAGTACTTC. Its translation is CASSLGVGSGDEQYF. The chain uses TRBV7-2 and TRBJ2-7; D is ambiguous. V lost 1 base and J 7 bases, leaving 17 bases between the germline ends. Germline V gene lookup returns CDR1 SGHTA and CDR2 FQGNSA. The CDR3 has 15 amino acids.

The chain combines TRBV6-6 with TRBJ1-4, with D perhaps matching TRBD1 (5 bases). Trimming pared 2 bases from V and 8 bases from J, leaving 18 bases between. The CDR3 runs 16 residues. Germline V lookup: CDR1 MNHNY, CDR2 SVGAGI (reference sequence). The CDR3 DNA follows: TGTGCCAGCAGTTACGGACGGTCAGGGAGAGAGGAAAAACTGTTTTTT. Translated: CASSYGRSGREEKLFF.

V and J are TRBV14 and TRBJ2-1; D is ambiguous. This CDR3 region has 16 residues. Trimming took off 0 bases at V and 0 bases at J, with 9 bases between the two ends. CDR1 SGHDN and CDR2 FVKESK come from the germline V gene. CDR3 sequence (DNA): TGTGCCAGCAGCCAAGATTATACAAGCTCCTACAATGAGCAGTTCTTC. Its protein product is CASSQDYTSSYNEQFF.

The rearrangement uses TRBV29-1 and TRBJ2-5; 7 bases are shared with TRBD2. J gave up 2 bases and V 7 bases, and 10 bases lay outside the gene matches. Germline V gene data show CDR1 as SQVTM and CDR2 as ANQGSEA. The CDR3 totals 14 residues. DNA for the CDR3: TGCAGCGGACTTGCGGGGGTAGGACAAGAGACCCAGTACTTC. It is translated as CSGLAGVGQETQYF.

The chain links TRBV7-9 to TRBJ1-2, with 7 bases identical to TRBD1. CDR1 SEHNR and CDR2 FQNEAQ come from the germline V gene (reference sequence). This CDR3 spans 16 amino acids. The V gene end was trimmed by 5 bases and the J gene end by 7 bases; junction bases not matched to a gene: 16. The CDR3 here is CASSPRDRTTDCGYTF. Here the CDR3 DNA reads TGTGCCAGCAGCCCCCGGGACAGAACTACTGACTGTGGCTACACCTTC. The variable domain in full, completed from reference TRBV7-9 and TRBJ1-2, reads DTGVSQNPRHKITKRGQNVTFRCDPISEHNRLYWYRQTLGQGPEFLTYFQNEAQLEKSRLLSDRFSAERPKGSFSTLEIQRTEQGDSAMYLCASSPRDRTTDCGYTFGSGTRLTVV.

At least ten counts were recorded for this clonotype. The chain has TRBV25-1 and TRBJ2-7; TRBD2 agrees at 7 bases. The CDR3 runs to 14 residues. V lost 3 bases, J lost 5 bases, and 7 bases stayed unmatched. Germline-derived CDR1 and CDR2 are MGHDK and SYGVNS. The CDR3 spells CASSDWRESNEQYF. The CDR3, as DNA: TGTGCCAGCAGTGATTGGCGGGAGAGCAACGAGCAGTACTTC.

The rearrangement joins TRBV5-1 to TRBJ1-6; D not certain. CDR1 and CDR2 from the germline V gene are SGHRS and YFSETQ. The CDR3 runs 15 residues. V lost 9 bases, J lost 9 bases, and 22 bases lay in between. CDR3 region: CAISITDPWSSPLHF. CDR3 nucleotides: TGCGCCATTAGCATAACGGATCCGTGGAGTTCACCCCTCCACTTT.

This clonotype has just a few counts. V usage is TRBV10-3 and J usage is TRBJ2-1; weak D call: TRBD1 (6 bases). CDR1 ENHRY and CDR2 SYGVKD come from the germline V gene. This CDR3 region has 11 residues. Trimming shortened V by 6 bases and J by 9 bases, and 9 bases separated the two germline ends. CDR3 protein: CAISQQGEQFF. CDR3 DNA sequence: TGTGCCATCAGCCAACAGGGTGAGCAGTTCTTC.

The V and J genes are TRBV28 and TRBJ2-3; 7 bases align to TRBD2. With 1 base clipped from V and 1 base from J, the junction kept 5 bases outside the gene matches. Germline lookup yields CDR1 MDHEN and CDR2 SYDVKM. There are 16 residues in the CDR3. The CDR3 bases are TGTGCCAGCAGTTTATATGTGGGGGGGGGCACAGATACGCAGTATTTT. It encodes CASSLYVGGGTDTQYF.

This clonotype has more than one count but fewer than ten. This chain uses TRBV3-1 with TRBJ2-3; no definite D call. The CDR3 covers 19 residues. Looked up from germline, CDR1 is LGHDT and CDR2 is YNNKEL (reference sequence). The V end lost 2 bases, the J end lost 4 bases, and 25 bases lay between the germline ends. DNA of the CDR3: TGTGCCAGCAGCCAATCCCTTCAATGGGAACATAACTCGGCAGATACGCAGTATTTT. Its protein is CASSQSLQWEHNSADTQYF.

V is TRBV6-5 and J is TRBJ2-6; a possible D gene is TRBD2 (5 bases). Per the germline V gene, CDR1 is MNHEY and CDR2 is SVGAGI. The V end lost 6 bases, the J end lost 0 bases, and 9 bases lay between the germline ends. This CDR3 is 15 amino acids long. The CDR3 DNA is TGTGCCAGCAGGGAGGCCCGCTCTGGGGCCAACGTCCTGACTTTC. Protein product: CASREARSGANVLTF.

This clonotype turned up a few times. This chain joins TRBV7-2 and TRBJ1-2; D remains ambiguous. The CDR3 loop spans 17 amino acids. V lost 1 base and J 3 bases, leaving 18 bases between the germline ends. Germline CDR1 and CDR2: SGHTA and FQGNSA. The CDR3, as DNA: TGTGCCAGCAGCTTAGACGCCCGCGGACGTCCCCACTATGGCTACACCTTC. Translated, it gives CASSLDARGRPHYGYTF.